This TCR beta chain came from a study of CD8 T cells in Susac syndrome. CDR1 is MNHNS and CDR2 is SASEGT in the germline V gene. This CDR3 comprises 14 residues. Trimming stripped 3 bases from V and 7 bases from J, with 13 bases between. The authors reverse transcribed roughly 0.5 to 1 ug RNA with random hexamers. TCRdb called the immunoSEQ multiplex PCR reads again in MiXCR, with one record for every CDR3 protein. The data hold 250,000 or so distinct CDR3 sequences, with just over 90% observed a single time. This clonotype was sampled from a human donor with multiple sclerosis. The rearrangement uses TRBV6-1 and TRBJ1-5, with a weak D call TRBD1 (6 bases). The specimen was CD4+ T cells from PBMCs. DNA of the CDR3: TGTGCCAGCAGTGAGAGGGGTGGGGGCCAGCCCCAGCATTTT. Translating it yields CASSERGGGQPQHF.